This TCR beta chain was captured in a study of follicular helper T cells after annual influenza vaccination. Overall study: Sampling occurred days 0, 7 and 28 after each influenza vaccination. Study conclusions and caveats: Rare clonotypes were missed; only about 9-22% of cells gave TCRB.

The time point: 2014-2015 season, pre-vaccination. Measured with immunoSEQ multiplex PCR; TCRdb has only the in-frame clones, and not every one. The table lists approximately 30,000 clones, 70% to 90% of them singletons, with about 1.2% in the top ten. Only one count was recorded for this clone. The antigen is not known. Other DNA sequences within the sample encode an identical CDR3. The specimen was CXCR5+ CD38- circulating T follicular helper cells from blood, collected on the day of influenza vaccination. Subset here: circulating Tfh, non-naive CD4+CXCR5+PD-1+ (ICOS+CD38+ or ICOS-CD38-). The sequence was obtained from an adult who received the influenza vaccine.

CDR3 in DNA: TGTGCTAGTGGTTTAGGGACAGGCTCCTACGAGCAGTACTTC. Its protein product is CASGLGTGSYEQYF. This chain joins TRBV12-5 and TRBJ2-7, with TRBD1 identical over 8 bases. The length of the CDR3 is 14 residues. Trimming cost V 3 bases and J 0 bases; bases outside gene matches: 1. CDR1 and CDR2 (germline): LGHNT, FRNRAP. The full variable domain, with the rest looked up from reference TRBV12-5 and TRBJ2-7, is DARVTQTPRHKVTEMGQEVTMRCQPILGHNTVFWYRQTMMQGLELLAYFRNRAPLDDSGMPKDRFSAEMPDATLATLKIQPSEPRDSAVYFCASGLGTGSYEQYFGPGTRLTVT.